This T cell receptor beta chain was sequenced for a study of spatial heterogeneity in lung cancer. TCRdb fed the 5' RACE reads into MiXCR, producing one record per CDR3 protein. The sample yields about 42,000 distinct CDR3 sequences, approximately 6.8% seen once. The germline V gene encodes CDR1 SGHTA and CDR2 FQGNSA. After removal of 4 bases from V and 3 bases from J, the junction contained 9 bases not matched to a gene. The CDR3 is 15 amino acids. Stated time point: sample taken at primary tumor resection. Whole RNA obtained from tumor, nontumor lung or frozen PBMC underwent sequencing without sorting.

The sequences come from PBMCs, collected at surgery. The sequence was obtained from a female donor with early-stage non-small cell lung cancer. The chain employs TRBV7-2 and TRBJ2-7; 7 nucleotides match TRBD2. This chain's CDR3 is CASSSAGEHLYEQYF. Written as DNA, the CDR3 is TGTGCCAGCAGCTCCGCGGGGGAACACCTCTACGAGCAGTACTTC.